Each of the 30 T cell receptor beta chains below was sequenced from the same sample in a study of T cells in Graves' hyperthyroidism and ophthalmopathy (dated by TCRdb to between 2018 and 2021). The library was produced with multiplex PCR. Sequenced on an Illumina HiSeq 2000. Amplification of TCR beta CDR3 regions was carried out from RNA transcripts. The first round of RT-PCR for the TCR CDR3 was performed with the HTBI primer set and the Qiagen OneStep RT-PCR kit. TCRdb trimmed public reads at Q25 via fastp, called clones via MiXCR and kept in-frame beta chains. Rows with one shared CDR3 protein collapse into an entry with the most common genes and DNA. A total of approximately 330,000 distinct CDR3 sequences appear in this sample, roughly 15% of them only once. Of the sample, 34% is held by the ten largest clones. Sequencing was done on a sample of blood. These receptor sequences come from a woman aged 40 to 50 with Graves' ophthalmopathy.

This clonotype was found many times. CDR3 sequence reads: CASSYLGTHYGYTF. In DNA form, the CDR3 reads TGTGCCAGCAGTTACTTGGGGACCCACTATGGCTACACCTTC. The V gene is TRBV6-6, the J gene TRBJ1-2; possibly TRBD1 for D (5 bases). V was cut by 1 base and J by 3 bases, with 9 bases left in between. The CDR3 sequence is 14 residues long. Germline assignment: CDR1 MNHNY and CDR2 SVGAGI (reference sequence).

This clonotype was counted many times. V is TRBV2 and J is TRBJ2-7; D perhaps matches TRBD2 (6 bases). The CDR3 consists of 13 residues. Looked up from germline, CDR1 is SNHLY and CDR2 is FYNNEI. V dropped 6 bases and J dropped 2 bases, with 11 bases sitting between them. This CDR3 is CASRAAGTYEQYF. The CDR3 coding sequence is TGTGCCAGCAGAGCCGCGGGGACCTACGAGCAGTACTTC.

To note about this clonotype: A clone one base away is much larger, so this may be a read error. The V and J genes are TRBV28 and TRBJ2-3, with TRBD2 matching 13 bases. This CDR3 comprises 22 residues. Germline values: CDR1 MDHEN, CDR2 SYDVKM. The CDR3: CVSSFDRVRTSGSRVLTDTQYF. The CDR3 DNA is TGTGTCAGCAGTTTTGACAGGGTTCGGACTAGCGGGAGTCGAGTCTTGACAGATACGCAGTATTTT.

This clonotype was found many times. The chain links TRBV11-2 to TRBJ2-7; 9 bases fit TRBD2. This CDR3 contains 14 residues. The germline V gene has CDR1 SGHAT and CDR2 FQNNGV. After removal of 7 bases from V and 4 bases from J, the junction contained 8 bases not matched to a gene. CDR3 sequence reads: CASTRSGRDYEQYF. The DNA for the CDR3 is TGTGCCAGCACCCGTAGCGGGAGAGATTACGAGCAGTACTTC. The full variable domain, rest sourced from reference TRBV11-2 and TRBJ2-7, is EAGVAQSPRYKIIEKRQSVAFWCNPISGHATLYWYQQILGQGPKLLIQFQNNGVVDDSQLPKDRFSAERLKGVDSTLKIQPAKLEDSAVYLCASTRSGRDYEQYFGPGTRLTVT.

This clonotype was observed a handful of times. The V gene is TRBV6-1, the J gene TRBJ1-3; D gene ambiguous. There are 13 residues in the CDR3. Trimming took 7 bases from V and 0 from J, leaving 7 bases between them. Germline-derived CDR1 and CDR2 are MNHNS and SASEGT. The DNA for the CDR3 is TGTGCCAGCACCGACTACTCTGGAAACACCATATATTTT. It specifies CASTDYSGNTIYF.

V usage is TRBV3-1 and J usage is TRBJ2-1, with 10 bases aligning to TRBD2. The V gene end was trimmed by 3 bases and the J gene end by 7 bases; junction bases not matched to a gene: 6. CDR1 is LGHDT and CDR2 is YNNKEL in the germline V gene (reference sequence). The length of the CDR3 is 15 residues. CDR3: CASSHSSGSVNEQFF. The CDR3 nucleotides read TGTGCCAGCAGCCATTCTAGCGGGAGTGTTAATGAGCAGTTCTTC.

This clonotype was observed a few times. The rearrangement links TRBV6-1 to TRBJ2-1; TRBD2 aligns across 12 bases. The V gene end was trimmed by 8 bases and the J gene end by 3 bases; junction bases not matched to a gene: 2. CDR3 length: 14 amino acids. Germline lookup yields CDR1 MNHNS and CDR2 SASEGT. The CDR3 sequence: CASLLAGGYNEQFF. DNA for the CDR3: TGTGCCAGCTTACTAGCGGGGGGCTACAATGAGCAGTTCTTC.

The chain recombines TRBV18 with TRBJ2-3; D is unclear. Germline-derived CDR1 and CDR2 are KGHSH and LQKENI. The CDR3 is 13 amino acids. V shed 4 bases and J shed 2 bases, with 7 bases lying between them. CDR3 nucleotides: TGTGCCAGCTCACTACCGGACACAGATACGCAGTATTTT. This codes for CASSLPDTDTQYF.

This clonotype has at least ten counts. The chain uses TRBV6-1 and TRBJ1-6; D might be TRBD1 (5 bases). The CDR3 extends over 13 amino acids. V lost 10 bases and J lost 7, with 14 bases in between. Germline V CDR1 and CDR2: MNHNS, SASEGT. In nucleotides, the CDR3 is TGTGCCACCGGGGACTACCTAAATTCACCCCTCCACTTT. Amino acid sequence: CATGDYLNSPLHF.

This clonotype was recorded at least ten times. V is TRBV15 and J is TRBJ2-1; 13 nucleotides agree with TRBD2. Germline trimming cut 2 bases from V and 10 bases from J; bases unmatched to any gene: 11. This CDR3 is built from 17 residues. Germline CDR1 reads LNHNV; CDR2 reads YYDKDF (reference sequence). The CDR3 DNA reads as TGTGCCACCAGCAGACCCGGACTAGCGGGAGTCGTTCGCGAGCAGTTCTTC. Its translation: CATSRPGLAGVVREQFF.

Many counts were recorded for this clonotype. This chain uses TRBV12-3 or TRBV12-4 with TRBJ1-6; D ambiguous. The V gene lost 2 bases and the J gene lost 7 bases, with 6 bases spanning the gap. The CDR3 loop spans 13 amino acids. CDR3 sequence: CASSLQRNSPLHF. CDR3 sequence (DNA): TGTGCCAGCAGTTTACAGAGGAATTCACCCCTCCACTTT.

This clonotype occurred a few times. The chain employs TRBV25-1 and TRBJ2-5, with TRBD2 matching 9 bases. Germline CDR1 and CDR2: MGHDK and SYGVNS. The CDR3 extends over 14 amino acids. Unmatched junction bases numbered 6, after V lost 8 bases and J lost 2 bases. CDR3 sequence (DNA): TGTGCCAGCGGACGGACTAGCGTACAAGAGACCCAGTACTTC. This sequence encodes CASGRTSVQETQYF.

The rearrangement joins TRBV20-1 to TRBJ1-2; 8 nucleotides line up with TRBD1. Germline V gene lookup returns CDR1 DFQATT and CDR2 SNEGSKA (reference sequence). This CDR3 has 16 amino acids. After removal of 6 bases from V and 1 base from J, the junction contained 13 bases not matched to a gene. The CDR3 here is CSAPIPGQASNYGYTF. The CDR3 coding sequence is TGCAGTGCCCCGATCCCGGGACAGGCGAGTAACTATGGCTACACCTTC.

Ten or more counts support this clonotype. This chain connects TRBV28 to TRBJ2-7, with D possibly matching TRBD2 (6 bases). The CDR3 contains 11 residues. V shed 7 bases and J shed 3 bases, with 7 bases lying between them. Looked up from germline, CDR1 is MDHEN and CDR2 is SYDVKM. The CDR3 DNA sequence: TGTGCCAGCACGACTAGCTACGAGCAGTACTTC. Its translation: CASTTSYEQYF.

The chain employs TRBV7-9 and TRBJ1-1; 8 bases align to TRBD1. Germline V gene lookup returns CDR1 SEHNR and CDR2 FQNEAQ (reference sequence). The CDR3 extends over 15 amino acids. V was pared by 5 bases and J by 1 base, with 6 bases of the junction left unmatched. The CDR3 spells CASSRQGRGNTEAFF. In DNA, the CDR3 is TGTGCCAGCAGCCGACAGGGGCGAGGGAACACTGAAGCTTTCTTT.

A remark on this clonotype: A read error is possible here, since a much larger clone lies one base away. This chain uses TRBV5-1 with TRBJ2-4; D may be TRBD2 (6 bases). Per germline, CDR1 SGHRS and CDR2 YFSETQ. CDR3 size: 15 residues. As DNA, the CDR3 is TGCGCCAGCAGGCCTGACAAACTAGCCAAAAACATTCAGTGCTTC. Protein product: CASRPDKLAKNIQCF.

The chain is built from TRBV28 and TRBJ2-5; 9 positions agree with TRBD2. With V trimmed by 1 base and J by 3 bases, 9 bases remained unmatched. The CDR3 contains 17 residues. From germline, CDR1 is MDHEN and CDR2 SYDVKM. This CDR3 reads CASSLYRGRAVEETQYF. The CDR3 DNA sequence: TGTGCCAGCAGTTTATATCGCGGGAGGGCCGTCGAAGAGACCCAGTACTTC.

The chain employs TRBV11-2 and TRBJ1-5; D is possibly TRBD1 (6 bases). Germline V CDR1 and CDR2: SGHAT, FQNNGV. This CDR3 contains 15 residues. V lost 5 bases to trimming and J lost 7 bases, with 18 bases between them. The CDR3 bases are TGTGCCAGCAGCCAGGGGACATTTTCGCACCAGCCCCAGCATTTT. Amino acids: CASSQGTFSHQPQHF.

This clonotype occurred many times. V usage is TRBV28 and J usage is TRBJ1-5; TRBD1 agrees at 12 bases. The CDR3 consists of 15 residues. Per germline, CDR1 MDHEN and CDR2 SYDVKM. V lost 9 bases, J lost 6 bases, and 9 bases stayed unmatched. The CDR3 nucleotides are TGTGCCAGTAGAGGGACAGGGGGCTTCTCTCAGCCCCAGCATTTT. It translates to CASRGTGGFSQPQHF.

This clonotype was seen repeatedly, ten times or more. The J gene is TRBJ1-2, the V gene TRBV2; D unresolved. V was trimmed by 6 bases and J by 8 bases, leaving 25 bases between them. This CDR3 is 16 amino acids long. Germline V gene sequence: CDR1 SNHLY, CDR2 FYNNEI. The CDR3 DNA sequence: TGTGCCAGCAGCCTCGCCCCAGCAGTGGGAGGTTACGGCTACACCTTC. This gives the protein CASSLAPAVGGYGYTF.

The CDR3 loop is CASRSTGEDQPQHF. For the CDR3, the DNA is TGTGCCAGCAGGTCGACAGGGGAGGATCAGCCCCAGCATTTT. The rearrangement links TRBV6-1 to TRBJ1-5, with 8 bases aligning to TRBD1. Per germline, CDR1 MNHNS and CDR2 SASEGT. After removal of 6 bases from V and 5 bases from J, the junction contained 6 bases not matched to a gene. This CDR3 is built from 14 residues.

The chain combines TRBV29-1 with TRBJ1-4; 9 bases line up with TRBD1. The CDR3 covers 16 residues. Unmatched junction bases numbered 9, after V lost 5 bases and J lost 2 bases. CDR1 and CDR2 from the germline V gene are SQVTM and ANQGSEA. CDR3: CSVTDRGRWTNEKLFF. The CDR3 DNA reads TGCAGCGTTACGGACAGGGGACGTTGGACTAATGAAAAACTGTTTTTT.

The chain is built from TRBV12-3 or TRBV12-4 and TRBJ2-7; D ambiguous. V was cut by 4 bases and J by 3 bases, with 10 bases left in between. The CDR3 spans 13 residues. The CDR3 sequence is CASSSELSYEQYF. The CDR3 coding sequence is TGTGCCAGCAGTTCCGAGCTAAGCTACGAGCAGTACTTC.

This clonotype was detected a few times. The chain has TRBV25-1 and TRBJ2-7, with 10 nucleotides matching TRBD2. This CDR3 contains 15 residues. In germline, CDR1 is MGHDK, CDR2 SYGVNS. With 4 bases clipped from V and 6 bases from J, the junction kept 9 bases outside the gene matches. The CDR3 reads CASSAPGLANTEQYF. The DNA of the CDR3 is TGTGCCAGCAGTGCCCCGGGACTAGCGAACACCGAGCAGTACTTC.

This clonotype was detected only a few times. This CDR3 fails to terminate in the conserved phenylalanine or tryptophan, so it likely reflects a read error. The chain uses TRBV10-3 and TRBJ1-2; 7 bases are a match to TRBD1. Per the germline V gene, CDR1 is ENHRY and CDR2 is SYGVKD. This CDR3 has 15 residues. After removal of 0 bases from V and 4 bases from J, the junction contained 5 bases not matched to a gene. The CDR3 sequence is CAISESQGLGYGYTL. The CDR3 bases are TGTGCCATCAGTGAGTCACAGGGGTTAGGCTATGGCTACACCCTC.

This clonotype was seen more than once but under ten times. V and J are TRBV14 and TRBJ1-2, with TRBD1 as a possible D gene (5 bases). CDR3 length: 18 amino acids. V was shortened by 0 bases and J by 2 bases, with 19 bases between the two germline ends. Germline CDR1 is SGHDN and CDR2 is FVKESK. The CDR3 coding sequence is TGTGCCAGCAGCCAAGATTCGGGCAGGGTCGGCCTAAACTATGGCTACACCTTC. Its protein product is CASSQDSGRVGLNYGYTF.

This clonotype was seen a handful of times. The chain couples TRBV18 to TRBJ1-1, with D hard to call. There are 15 residues in the CDR3. V lost 6 bases and J 4 bases, leaving 18 bases between the germline ends. CDR1 and CDR2 (germline): KGHSH, LQKENI. CDR3 protein: CASSPTAAFGTEAFF. The DNA for the CDR3 is TGTGCCAGCTCTCCCACGGCGGCCTTCGGCACTGAAGCTTTCTTT.

This clonotype was recorded at least ten times. The chain carries TRBV11-3 and TRBJ2-1; TRBD2 matches 10 bases. The trim removed 0 bases at V and 9 bases at J, leaving 8 bases unmatched. Germline V gene lookup returns CDR1 SGHNT and CDR2 YENEEA. The CDR3 consists of 16 residues. CDR3 nucleotides: TGTGCCAGCAGCTTAGAATTAGCGGGGGGCCATGTTGAGCAGTTCTTC. Its protein is CASSLELAGGHVEQFF.

This clonotype occurred many times. The chain joins TRBV11-2 to TRBJ1-4; TRBD1 agrees at 8 bases. The CDR3 runs 15 residues. V lost 5 bases and J lost 6; bases outside the gene matches: 8. Germline CDR1 reads SGHAT; CDR2 reads FQNNGV. In DNA form, the CDR3 reads TGTGCCAGCAGCCCTAACGACAGGGGATATGAAAAACTGTTTTTT. This sequence encodes CASSPNDRGYEKLFF.

This clonotype was detected only a few times. The rearrangement uses TRBV20-1 and TRBJ1-6; D might be TRBD1 (6 bases). Germline V gene data show CDR1 as DFQATT and CDR2 as SNEGSKA (reference sequence). The CDR3 extends over 19 amino acids. The V gene lost 0 bases and the J gene lost 0 bases, with 18 bases spanning the gap. In DNA form, the CDR3 reads TGCAGTGCTAGAGATCTAGCGGGGGCCAGTAGCTCCTATAATTCACCCCTCCACTTT. It is translated as CSARDLAGASSSYNSPLHF.